Shown below are 5 T cell receptor beta chains from a single sample sequenced in a study of blood T cell repertoires in COVID-19. TCRdb keeps only in-frame clones here, not all; method: immunoSEQ multiplex PCR. The sample carries about 200,000 clones, around 90% recorded once. Sequencing used peripheral blood. The source is a man aged 55 to 70 with COVID-19, enrolled during active disease.

This sequence joins TRBV21-1 and TRBJ1-6; TRBD1 is the table's D call, not checked against the DNA. TRBV21-1 is assigned pseudogene status. The CDR3 has 14 amino acids. The CDR3 DNA sequence: TGTGCCAGCAGCGGTCGGACAGGCCCGACGTCCCTCCACTTT. This translates into CASSGRTGPTSLHF.

Only one count was recorded for this clone. This chain connects TRBV9 to TRBJ2-3; D possibly corresponds to TRBD2 (5 bases). Germline V gene data show CDR1 as SGDLS and CDR2 as YYNGEE. V was cut by 0 bases and J by 1 base, with 9 bases left in between. CDR3 size: 15 residues. The CDR3 nucleotides read TGTGCCAGCAGCGTAGAAAGCGGCCGCACAGATACGCAGTATTTT. It is translated as CASSVESGRTDTQYF.

V and J are TRBV30 and TRBJ2-2, with D maybe TRBD2 (6 bases). Per germline, CDR1 GTSNPN and CDR2 SVGIG (reference sequence). Trimming stripped 2 bases from V and 0 bases from J, with 10 bases between. This CDR3 has 15 amino acids. This chain's CDR3 is CAWSPGGTNTGELFF. CDR3 in DNA: TGTGCCTGGAGTCCCGGGGGAACGAACACCGGGGAGCTGTTTTTT.

This chain joins TRBV30 and TRBJ2-3, with D maybe TRBD2 (6 bases). Germline CDR1 GTSNPN, CDR2 SVGIG (reference sequence). V lost 4 bases, J lost 0 bases, and 17 bases lay in between. CDR3 size: 16 residues. Written as DNA, the CDR3 is TGTGCCTGGACTACTGGGACTCTCGCTAGCACAGATACGCAGTATTTT. This codes for CAWTTGTLASTDTQYF.

The chain joins TRBV7-6 to TRBJ2-1; D possibly corresponds to TRBD2 (6 bases). V lost 4 bases and J 1 base, leaving 14 bases between the germline ends. Germline CDR1 SGHVS, CDR2 FNYEAQ. The CDR3 consists of 16 residues. CDR3 residues: CASSSGGGISYNEQFF. For the CDR3, the DNA is TGTGCCAGCAGCTCCGGGGGAGGTATTTCCTACAATGAGCAGTTCTTC.